This T cell receptor beta chain was sequenced for a study of blood T cell repertoires in COVID-19. Study as a whole: Acute and convalescent COVID-19 samples came from the United States, Italy and Spain. T cells, B-cell-depleted T cells, or PBMCs supplied cDNA or gDNA.

J was trimmed by 8 bases and V by 1 base; bases with no gene match: 9. The germline V gene has CDR1 MNHEY and CDR2 SVGEGT. The CDR3 spans 15 residues. Only in-frame clones appear in the TCRdb table, and some are missing; sequencing was by immunoSEQ multiplex PCR. The sample carries about 76,000 clones, approximately 89% recorded once. The sequencing sample was made of peripheral blood. This receptor was obtained from a man aged 50-59 years with active COVID-19. The chain has TRBV6-2 or TRBV6-3 and TRBJ2-3; 7 bases are a match to TRBD2. DNA of the CDR3: TGTGCCAGCAGTTACTTTAGGACTAGTTCATCTACGCAGTATTTT. Translating it yields CASSYFRTSSSTQYF.